Listed here are 29 T cell receptor beta chains from one sample, sequenced in a study of tumor and adjacent non-tumor tissue in lung cancer. RNA was extracted from bulk tissue without any cell sorting. Three rounds of nested PCR, following a modified ARM-PCR protocol, produced the TCRbeta library. TCRdb re-derived calls from the multiplex PCR reads in MiXCR, one entry per CDR3 protein. The sample shows tens of thousands of distinct CDR3 sequences, 67% of them seen only once. Sequencing input: lung tumor tissue. These receptors were collected from a man between 60 and 75 years old with non-small cell lung cancer.

In regard to this clonotype: This CDR3 is missing its conserved last phenylalanine or tryptophan, likely due to a read error. The gene calls are TRBV12-3 or TRBV12-4 and TRBJ1-2; perhaps TRBD1 as D (6 bases). The CDR3 loop spans 15 amino acids. CDR3 coding DNA: TGTACCAGCAGTCTAGACGGGGGGGGCGCCTATGGCTACACCATC. Protein product: CTSSLDGGGAYGYTI.

With regard to this clonotype: Compared with germline, one end of the junction differs, possibly owing to a read error. The J gene is TRBJ1-5, the V gene TRBV4-2; no reliable D call. The V gene's germline CDR1 is LGHNA and CDR2 YNFKEQ. This CDR3 has 13 residues. In DNA, the CDR3 is TGTGCCAGCAGCCCACTTAGCAATAAGCCCCACCATTTT. Translation: CASSPLSNKPHHF.

This clonotype was counted ten times or more. The genes are TRBV5-6 and TRBJ2-5; 7 positions match TRBD2. CDR1 and CDR2 (germline): SGHDT, YYEEEE. The CDR3 is 15 amino acids. The J segment lost 0 bases and the V segment lost 4 bases, leaving 6 bases of the junction unmatched. The CDR3 DNA reads TGTGCCAGCAGCCCGGGACTATGGTACCAAGAGACCCAGTACTTC. Its translation: CASSPGLWYQETQYF.

On this clonotype: An end of the junction differs from the germline gene, which may be a read error. This chain joins TRBV11-1 and TRBJ2-1; the match to TRBD1 covers 7 bases. The CDR3 sequence is 15 residues long. Germline assignment: CDR1 SGHAT and CDR2 FQDESV (reference sequence). The CDR3 region has the DNA TGTGCCTGCAGCTCCCAGACAGGGTCCTACAATGAACAGTTCTTC. This encodes CACSSQTGSYNEQFF.

A remark on this clonotype: A read error may explain this, as a much larger clone is one base away. CDR3 bases: TGCGCCAACAGCAACCCTGGGGAGACCCAGTACTTC. This translates into CANSNPGETQYF. The chain uses TRBV5-1 and TRBJ2-5; no clear D. The germline V gene has CDR1 SGHRS and CDR2 YFSETQ. The CDR3 runs 12 residues.

This clonotype was recorded once. V is TRBV11-2 and J is TRBJ2-3, with a tentative D call TRBD1 (7 bases). Germline-derived CDR1 and CDR2 are SGHAT and FQNNGV. There are 15 residues in the CDR3. The DNA of the CDR3 is TGTGCGATCAACCTGGGGCAGGGGGGCGCAGATACGCAGTATTTT. This encodes CAINLGQGGADTQYF.

This clonotype was seen once. The genes are TRBV6-6 and TRBJ2-1, with TRBD2 matching over 11 bases. The CDR3 loop spans 15 amino acids. Trimming took 5 bases from V and 11 from J; bases not matched to a gene: 11. Germline loops: CDR1 MNHNY, CDR2 SVGAGI (reference sequence). CDR3 residues: CASSVTSGSRYKQFF. The CDR3 nucleotides read TGTGCCAGCAGTGTTACTAGCGGGAGTCGGTATAAGCAGTTCTTC.

The chain is built from TRBV7-8 and TRBJ2-3; possibly TRBD2 for D (5 bases). The germline CDR1 and CDR2 sequences are SGHVS and FQNEAQ. The CDR3 loop spans 15 amino acids. V was pared by 6 bases and J by 4 bases, with 17 bases between. As DNA, the CDR3 is TGTGCCAGCAGTCCAGGAGTGGGAGTACCAGATACGCAGTATTTT. It specifies CASSPGVGVPDTQYF.

This clonotype showed up just once. At one end the junction does not follow the germline gene, possibly because of a read error. The chain couples TRBV5-1 to TRBJ1-2; tentatively, D is TRBD1 (5 bases). In germline, CDR1 is SGHRS, CDR2 YFSETQ. The CDR3 covers 15 residues. CDR3 DNA: TGCGCCAACAGCCGTACGGTAGGGGATAACTATGGCTACACCTTC. Amino acids: CANSRTVGDNYGYTF.

Worth noting for this clonotype: Mismatch with germline at one junction end may stem from a read error. The V gene is TRBV6-2 or TRBV6-3, the J gene TRBJ2-2, with TRBD2 as a possible D gene (5 bases). This CDR3 contains 15 residues. Per germline, CDR1 MNHEY and CDR2 SVGEGT. The CDR3 bases are TGTGCCAGCAGTTACCCTACAGTATCAATCGGGGAGATGTTTTTT. This gives the protein CASSYPTVSIGEMFF.

As regards this clonotype: A much larger clone differs by one base, so this may be a read error. This chain links TRBV20-1 with TRBJ1-5, with D unresolved. This CDR3 has 14 amino acids. Germline V CDR1 and CDR2: DFQATT, SNEGSKA (reference sequence). CDR3 in DNA: TGCAGTACTAGTGAGCCTTATAGCAATCAGCCCCAGCATTTT. It specifies CSTSEPYSNQPQHF.

The table lists this clonotype with many counts. The gene calls are TRBV13 and TRBJ2-7; a possible D gene is TRBD2 (6 bases). Germline V gene sequence: CDR1 PRHDT, CDR2 FYEKMQ (reference sequence). Trimming took off 4 bases at V and 4 bases at J, with 14 bases between the two ends. The CDR3 is 14 residues long. CDR3: CASSSIPGEYEQYF. The CDR3 DNA sequence: TGTGCCAGCAGCTCCATTCCGGGAGAGTACGAGCAGTACTTC.

Note on this clonotype: At one end, the junction sequence differs from germline, possibly due to a read error. The genes are TRBV29-1 and TRBJ2-5; no firm D call. Germline-derived CDR1 and CDR2 are SQVTM and ANQGSEA. This CDR3 has 12 residues. CDR3: CSTGPSLETQHF. DNA of the CDR3: TGCAGCACCGGACCCAGCTTAGAGACCCAGCACTTC.

As concerns this clonotype: Its ends do not fully match the called genes, so a read error is possible. The V call is TRBV6-5, the J call TRBJ1-1, with a possible D match to TRBD1 (5 bases). The CDR3 is made up of 14 amino acids. Germline CDR1 and CDR2: MNHEY and SVGAGI. As DNA, the CDR3 is TGTGCCAGCAGTTCCGTCGGGGGGAACGCTGAAGCTCTCTTT. It specifies CASSSVGGNAEALF.

This clonotype came up once. This could be a read error, since a much larger clone is one nucleotide away. The chain combines TRBV11-2 with TRBJ2-4, with a possible D match to TRBD2 (6 bases). The CDR3 is 16 residues long. CDR1 SGHAT and CDR2 FQNNGV come from the germline V gene. V lost 5 bases, J lost 5 bases, and 19 bases lay in between. The CDR3 is CASSQGDLLWENIQYF. The CDR3 bases are TGTGCCAGCAGCCAAGGGGACTTACTCTGGGAAAACATTCAGTACTTC.

This clonotype was counted only a few times. The rearrangement links TRBV19 to TRBJ2-1; 12 positions match TRBD2. Germline values: CDR1 LNHDA, CDR2 SQIVND (reference sequence). V was pared by 7 bases and J by 5 bases, with 6 bases of the junction left unmatched. The CDR3 runs 15 residues. The CDR3, as DNA: TGTGCCAGTACCGGACTAGCGGGAATCAACAATGAGCAGTTCTTC. Its protein is CASTGLAGINNEQFF.

Concerning this clonotype: A read error may produce the germline difference seen at one junction end. This chain links TRBV11-2 with TRBJ1-1, with D perhaps TRBD1 (6 bases). The CDR3 sequence is 14 residues long. Per germline, CDR1 SGHAT and CDR2 FQNNGV. The CDR3 DNA reads as TGTGCCAGCAACTTAGACAGGACGAACAGTGAAGCCTTCTTT. This translates into CASNLDRTNSEAFF.

The V call is TRBV11-2, the J call TRBJ2-5, with TRBD2 identical over 7 bases. CDR1 is SGHAT and CDR2 is FQNNGV in the germline V gene. The CDR3 covers 16 residues. V lost 6 bases and J lost 1; bases outside the gene matches: 11. This CDR3 is CASSLHRLAVQETQYF. The CDR3 DNA follows: TGTGCCAGCAGTCTACACCGACTAGCCGTCCAAGAGACCCAGTACTTC.

This clonotype was seen just once. Germline and junction disagree at one end, which may indicate a read error. This chain joins TRBV29-1 and TRBJ2-3, with TRBD2 as a possible D gene (6 bases). The germline V gene has CDR1 SQVTM and CDR2 ANQGSEA. The CDR3 has 16 amino acids. The CDR3 is CSVEGLAEASTDTQYF. The CDR3 DNA sequence: TGCAGCGTTGAAGGTTTAGCGGAAGCCTCCACAGATACGCAGTATTTC.

This clonotype was recorded once. The rearrangement joins TRBV12-3 or TRBV12-4 to TRBJ2-1; D gene uncertain. The CDR3 sequence is 17 residues long. Deletions cut 3 bases from V and 8 bases from J, with 23 bases between. DNA for the CDR3: TGTGCCAGCAGTTTCCTTGGCTCCCGGAGCTCATACGATGAGCAGTTCTTC. Its protein is CASSFLGSRSSYDEQFF.

Note on this clonotype: A junction end diverges from the germline sequence, so it may reflect a read error. The chain employs TRBV29-1 and TRBJ1-5, with D tentatively TRBD1 (5 bases). This CDR3 has 15 residues. Germline V CDR1 and CDR2: SQVTM, ANQGSEA. CDR3: CSVLFGRGANHPQHF. CDR3 coding DNA: TGCAGCGTCCTATTCGGACGGGGCGCAAATCATCCCCAGCATTTT.

On this clonotype: A much larger clone sits a single nucleotide away, making a read error possible. The chain carries TRBV5-1 and TRBJ1-1; D perhaps matches TRBD1 (5 bases). CDR3 size: 17 residues. Trimming removed 1 base at V and 4 bases at J, with 20 bases between. Germline V gives CDR1 SGHRS, CDR2 YFSETQ. The CDR3 nucleotides read TGCGCCAGCAGCTTGAAAGCAGGGTCGGTGATGAGCACTGAAGCTTTCTTT. This translates into CASSLKAGSVMSTEAFF.

As to this clonotype: A much larger clone is a single base away; this may be a read error. The rearrangement uses TRBV6-1 and TRBJ1-5, with no clear D. In germline, CDR1 is MNHNS, CDR2 SASEGT. CDR3 length: 13 amino acids. CDR3 residues: CASSETYNQAQHF. The DNA for the CDR3 is TGTGCCAGCAGTGAAACCTACAATCAGGCCCAGCATTTT.

This clonotype was counted between two and nine times. Being one base from a much bigger clone, this may be a read error. The chain uses TRBV20-1 and TRBJ2-2; 12 nucleotides align to TRBD2. The CDR3 consists of 19 residues. Germline assignment: CDR1 DFQATT and CDR2 SNEGSKA (reference sequence). V shed 4 bases and J 0 bases; nucleotides not matched to a gene: 12. The CDR3 region is CSANSPGLAGHSNTGELFF. DNA of the CDR3: TGCAGTGCTAATTCTCCGGGACTAGCGGGTCACTCGAACACCGGGGAGCTGTTTTTT.

Concerning this clonotype: A much larger clone differs by one base, so this may be a read error. The gene calls are TRBV5-1 and TRBJ1-3, with D possibly TRBD1 on 5 matching bases. V was trimmed by 4 bases and J by 2 bases, leaving 10 bases between them. The germline gives CDR1 SGHRS, CDR2 YFSETQ. The CDR3 loop spans 14 amino acids. The CDR3 protein is CASSQGGAGNTIYF. In DNA, the CDR3 is TGCGCCAGCAGCCAGGGCGGGGCTGGAAACACCATATATTTT.

This clonotype has at least ten counts. V and J are TRBV10-2 and TRBJ1-2; D may be TRBD1 (5 bases). The germline V gene encodes CDR1 WSHSY and CDR2 SAAADI. The CDR3 length is 17 residues. Trimming took 6 bases from V and 3 from J, leaving 23 bases between them. The CDR3 sequence: CASSRNLQGTADYGYTF. In DNA, the CDR3 is TGCGCCAGCAGCCGTAATCTCCAAGGGACCGCAGACTATGGCTACACCTTC.

This clonotype showed up just a few times. A read error is possible here, since a much larger clone lies one base away. The chain is built from TRBV11-2 and TRBJ2-2; possibly TRBD1 for D (6 bases). The CDR3 consists of 16 residues. CDR1 is SGHAT and CDR2 is FQNNGV in the germline V gene. DNA for the CDR3: TGTGCCAACAGCCCCCAAGGGACATACAACACCGGGGAGCTGTTTTTT. Protein product: CANSPQGTYNTGELFF.

This clonotype was counted ten times or more. This chain joins TRBV12-3 or TRBV12-4 and TRBJ2-1; the D is unclear. The V end was cut by 3 bases, the J end by 9 bases, with 6 bases between. The CDR3 consists of 11 residues. The CDR3 protein is CASSLFREQFF. CDR3 DNA: TGTGCCAGCAGTTTGTTTCGTGAGCAGTTCTTC.

Details on this clonotype: One junction end disagrees with the germline gene, perhaps due to a read error. The rearrangement uses TRBV5-1 and TRBJ2-1; no reliable D call. Germline V CDR1 and CDR2: SGHRS, YFSETQ. This CDR3 region has 15 residues. The chain's CDR3 is CAGSRGGSSYNKQFF. The DNA for the CDR3 is TGCGCCGGCAGCCGTGGCGGCAGCTCCTACAATAAGCAGTTCTTC.